A selection of T cell receptor beta chains follows, all from one sample in a study of neurological immune-mediated disorders. TCRdb independently ran MiXCR on the 5' RACE reads; one entry per CDR3 protein. The table has some 41,000 distinct CDR3 sequences, roughly 15% seen once. The sample was CD4+ T cells from blood. The receptors come from a woman aged 60-75 years with HTLV-1-associated myelopathy (HAM/TSP). Each CDR3 is given with its conserved first and last residue. The D gene is left open where the match is weak. Part of the rows lack a size; the others show once, few, many or a class for expanded clones.

d_call: NA; v_call: TRBV20-1; j_call: TRBJ2-3; clone_size: NA; cdr3_nt: TGCAGTGCTTACCCCCCCGGGGGGCCCAGAGATACGCAGTATTTT; cdr3_aa: CSAYPPGGPRDTQYF
d_call: NA; v_call: TRBV5-1; j_call: TRBJ2-3; clone_size: many; cdr3_nt: TGCGCCAGCAGCTTGGGAGGGGCGGGGGCCACTGGGACAGATACGCAGTATTTT; cdr3_aa: CASSLGGAGATGTDTQYF
d_call: TRBD1; v_call: TRBV20-1; j_call: TRBJ1-4; clone_size: many; cdr3_nt: TGCAGTGCTAGAACCCCGACAGGGTCTAATGAAAAACTGTTTTTT; cdr3_aa: CSARTPTGSNEKLFF
d_call: NA; v_call: TRBV2; j_call: TRBJ1-5; clone_size: many; cdr3_nt: TGTGCCAGCAGTGAATACCAAAATCAGCCCCAGCATTTT; cdr3_aa: CASSEYQNQPQHF
d_call: TRBD2; v_call: TRBV30; j_call: TRBJ2-3; clone_size: NA; cdr3_nt: TGTGCCTGGAGAAGGCGCCTAGCGGGGGATACGCAGTATTTT; cdr3_aa: CAWRRRLAGDTQYF
d_call: NA; v_call: TRBV4-2; j_call: TRBJ1-5; clone_size: many; cdr3_nt: TGTGCCAGCAGCCAAGACCCCACAGGGTTAGGGCAGCCCCAGCATTTT; cdr3_aa: CASSQDPTGLGQPQHF
d_call: NA; v_call: TRBV5-1; j_call: TRBJ2-2; clone_size: many; cdr3_nt: TGCGCCAGCAGCCTCGGGACAATAAACACCGGGGAGCTGTTTTTT; cdr3_aa: CASSLGTINTGELFF
d_call: TRBD2; v_call: TRBV4-1; j_call: TRBJ2-2; clone_size: many; cdr3_nt: TGCGCCAGCAGCCAAGCCGGGGGGGCTGGCGGGGAGCTGTTTTTT; cdr3_aa: CASSQAGGAGGELFF
d_call: NA; v_call: TRBV11-2; j_call: TRBJ2-1; clone_size: many; cdr3_nt: TGTGCCAGCAGCTTAGGCCGGGTCAATGAGCAGTTCTTC; cdr3_aa: CASSLGRVNEQFF
d_call: TRBD1; v_call: TRBV19; j_call: TRBJ2-7; clone_size: many; cdr3_nt: TGTGCCAGTAGTAAGGGACAGGGTTTCTACGAGCAGTACTTC; cdr3_aa: CASSKGQGFYEQYF
d_call: TRBD1; v_call: TRBV20-1; j_call: TRBJ1-2; clone_size: many; cdr3_nt: TGCAGTGTAACAGGGGGCTCAGCAGGCTACACCTTC; cdr3_aa: CSVTGGSAGYTF
d_call: TRBD1; v_call: TRBV5-6; j_call: TRBJ2-3; clone_size: many; cdr3_nt: TGTGCCAGCAGCTGGGGGACAGGGGTACGCACAGATACGCAGTATTTT; cdr3_aa: CASSWGTGVRTDTQYF
d_call: NA; v_call: TRBV5-8; j_call: TRBJ2-7; clone_size: many; cdr3_nt: TGTGCCAACCCCCCCGGGACTGCCTCCTACGAGCAGTACTTC; cdr3_aa: CANPPGTASYEQYF
d_call: TRBD1; v_call: TRBV27; j_call: TRBJ1-5; clone_size: many; cdr3_nt: TGTGCCCAGGGGGGGCATTATAGCAATCAGCCCCAGCATTTT; cdr3_aa: CAQGGHYSNQPQHF
d_call: TRBD2; v_call: TRBV20-1; j_call: TRBJ2-3; clone_size: many; cdr3_nt: TGCAGTGCTGCCGGGACTAGCGGTTTCACAGATACGCAGTATTTT; cdr3_aa: CSAAGTSGFTDTQYF
d_call: TRBD2; v_call: TRBV7-8; j_call: TRBJ2-1; clone_size: many; cdr3_nt: TGTGCCAGCAGCTTAGGCGGGCGGGGGGGCTCCTACAATGAGCAGTTCTTC; cdr3_aa: CASSLGGRGGSYNEQFF
d_call: TRBD1; v_call: TRBV20-1; j_call: TRBJ1-2; clone_size: many; cdr3_nt: TGCAGTGCTAGTTCGACAGGGGTTCTTGGCTACACCTTC; cdr3_aa: CSASSTGVLGYTF
d_call: NA; v_call: TRBV5-1; j_call: TRBJ2-1; clone_size: few; cdr3_nt: TGCGCCAGCAGCTTGGACAATGAGCAGTTCTTC; cdr3_aa: CASSLDNEQFF
d_call: NA; v_call: TRBV7-9; j_call: TRBJ1-1; clone_size: NA; cdr3_nt: TGTGCCAGCAGCGACCAAAAGGACAGTTACACTGAAGCTTTCTTT; cdr3_aa: CASSDQKDSYTEAFF
d_call: NA; v_call: TRBV20-1; j_call: TRBJ2-2; clone_size: NA; cdr3_nt: TGCAGTGCTAGGGGTGGGGGGGGCGGCACCGGGGAGCTGTTTTTT; cdr3_aa: CSARGGGGGTGELFF
d_call: TRBD2; v_call: TRBV5-6; j_call: TRBJ2-7; clone_size: NA; cdr3_nt: TGTGCCAGCAGCTTGAGGGTAGCGGGGGGCTCTTACGAGCAGTACTTC; cdr3_aa: CASSLRVAGGSYEQYF
d_call: NA; v_call: TRBV3-1; j_call: TRBJ2-1; clone_size: many; cdr3_nt: TGTGCCAGCAGCCAAGTCGGAAGGGGGGCCCACAATGAGCAGTTCTTC; cdr3_aa: CASSQVGRGAHNEQFF
d_call: NA; v_call: TRBV29-1; j_call: TRBJ2-7; clone_size: medium-sized; cdr3_nt: TGCAGCGTTGAGACAGGTGCCTACGAGCAGTACTTC; cdr3_aa: CSVETGAYEQYF
d_call: NA; v_call: TRBV2; j_call: TRBJ1-4; clone_size: many; cdr3_nt: TGTGCCAGCAGTGAAGGTCTCGTGGATGAAAAACTGTTTTTT; cdr3_aa: CASSEGLVDEKLFF
d_call: NA; v_call: TRBV5-1; j_call: TRBJ1-2; clone_size: many; cdr3_nt: TGCGCCAGCAGCCAGGACAGCATTAACTATGGCTACACCTTC; cdr3_aa: CASSQDSINYGYTF
d_call: TRBD1; v_call: TRBV7-8; j_call: TRBJ1-5; clone_size: many; cdr3_nt: TGTGCCAGCAGCGGCACAGGGGGTGGGAGCAATCAGCCCCAGCATTTT; cdr3_aa: CASSGTGGGSNQPQHF
d_call: NA; v_call: TRBV19; j_call: TRBJ1-2; clone_size: many; cdr3_nt: TGTGCCAGTTCTCAGGGTGATTACTATGGCTACACCTTC; cdr3_aa: CASSQGDYYGYTF
d_call: TRBD1; v_call: TRBV5-1; j_call: TRBJ2-5; clone_size: many; cdr3_nt: TGCGCCAGCAGTAGAACCGGGACAGGGGATGAAGAGACCCAGTACTTC; cdr3_aa: CASSRTGTGDEETQYF
d_call: TRBD1; v_call: TRBV5-1; j_call: TRBJ1-1; clone_size: many; cdr3_nt: TGCGCCAGCAGCTTGGTGCAGGGGGCTTGGGGGTTGAACACTGAAGCTTTCTTT; cdr3_aa: CASSLVQGAWGLNTEAFF
d_call: TRBD1; v_call: TRBV20-1; j_call: TRBJ1-2; clone_size: many; cdr3_nt: TGCAGTGCTGTCCGGGACAGGGTTAAGAACGGGTATGGCTACACCTTC; cdr3_aa: CSAVRDRVKNGYGYTF
d_call: NA; v_call: TRBV19; j_call: TRBJ1-1; clone_size: many; cdr3_nt: TGTGCCAGTAGTCCCCCAGGGAGGAACACTGAAGCTTTCTTT; cdr3_aa: CASSPPGRNTEAFF
d_call: TRBD2; v_call: TRBV29-1; j_call: TRBJ2-2; clone_size: many; cdr3_nt: TGCAGCGTTGCCCTAGCGGGAGGCGGGGAGCTGTTTTTT; cdr3_aa: CSVALAGGGELFF
d_call: NA; v_call: TRBV18; j_call: TRBJ1-4; clone_size: NA; cdr3_nt: TGTGCCAGCTCAAGTGGTGGTGATGAAAAACTGTTTTTT; cdr3_aa: CASSSGGDEKLFF
d_call: NA; v_call: TRBV7-2; j_call: TRBJ1-3; clone_size: many; cdr3_nt: TGTGCCAGCAGCCCCCCAGGGGGAAACACCATATATTTT; cdr3_aa: CASSPPGGNTIYF
d_call: NA; v_call: TRBV6-1; j_call: TRBJ1-1; clone_size: many; cdr3_nt: TGTGTCAGCGGAAGATCAACGAACACTGAAGCTTTCTTT; cdr3_aa: CVSGRSTNTEAFF
d_call: NA; v_call: TRBV6-2/TRBV6-3; j_call: TRBJ1-2; clone_size: many; cdr3_nt: TGTGCCAGCAGTTACCCCCAACAGCCTGTTCCCTATGGCTACACCTTC; cdr3_aa: CASSYPQQPVPYGYTF
d_call: NA; v_call: TRBV6-5; j_call: TRBJ2-3; clone_size: many; cdr3_nt: TGTGCCAGCAGTCCCATTGGGCAGCGGAGTAACACAGATACGCAGTATTTT; cdr3_aa: CASSPIGQRSNTDTQYF
d_call: NA; v_call: TRBV5-1; j_call: TRBJ1-2; clone_size: many; cdr3_nt: TGCGCCAGCAGCTTGGGACTGGGTGGCTACACCTTC; cdr3_aa: CASSLGLGGYTF
d_call: NA; v_call: TRBV29-1; j_call: TRBJ1-2; clone_size: many; cdr3_nt: TGCAGCGCCCTCGAGAACTATGGCTACACCTTC; cdr3_aa: CSALENYGYTF
d_call: NA; v_call: TRBV9; j_call: TRBJ2-7; clone_size: many; cdr3_nt: TGTGCCAGCAGCTTAAACTTGGGCGAGCAGTACTTC; cdr3_aa: CASSLNLGEQYF
d_call: TRBD1; v_call: TRBV9; j_call: TRBJ2-7; clone_size: many; cdr3_nt: TGTGCCAGCAGCCAGGGGTCCCGACAGGGGGCAGGGTACGAGCAGTACTTC; cdr3_aa: CASSQGSRQGAGYEQYF
d_call: NA; v_call: TRBV5-1; j_call: TRBJ2-5; clone_size: NA; cdr3_nt: TGCGCCAGCAGCTTGGAAAGAAGGGAGACCCAGTACTTC; cdr3_aa: CASSLERRETQYF
d_call: TRBD1; v_call: TRBV20-1; j_call: TRBJ1-5; clone_size: many; cdr3_nt: TGCAGTGTCGGCGCAGGGGGCCTTTATAGCAATCAGCCCCAGCATTTT; cdr3_aa: CSVGAGGLYSNQPQHF
d_call: NA; v_call: TRBV29-1; j_call: TRBJ2-2; clone_size: many; cdr3_nt: TGCAGCGTTGATGGGGGGCCCACCGGGGAGCTGTTTTTT; cdr3_aa: CSVDGGPTGELFF
d_call: NA; v_call: TRBV6-1; j_call: TRBJ1-6; clone_size: many; cdr3_nt: TGTGCCAGCAGTGAACACGCGGGATGGAATAATTCACCCCTCCACTTT; cdr3_aa: CASSEHAGWNNSPLHF
d_call: NA; v_call: TRBV25-1; j_call: TRBJ2-5; clone_size: many; cdr3_nt: TGTGCCAGCAGTGAATCATGGGGAGGGGGAGAGACCCAGTACTTC; cdr3_aa: CASSESWGGGETQYF
d_call: NA; v_call: TRBV7-6; j_call: TRBJ1-5; clone_size: many; cdr3_nt: TGTGCCAGCAGCTTAAAGCCGCGTCAGCCCCAGCATTTT; cdr3_aa: CASSLKPRQPQHF
d_call: TRBD1; v_call: TRBV5-1; j_call: TRBJ2-6; clone_size: many; cdr3_nt: TGCGCCAGCAGTTCCTATCCCGGGACAGGGGGCTCTGGGGCCAACGTCCTGACTTTC; cdr3_aa: CASSSYPGTGGSGANVLTF
d_call: NA; v_call: TRBV5-4; j_call: TRBJ1-2; clone_size: NA; cdr3_nt: TGTGCCAGCAGCTCATTGTTGGCCGGGGGCAGTGGCTACACCTTC; cdr3_aa: CASSSLLAGGSGYTF
d_call: TRBD2; v_call: TRBV12-3/TRBV12-4; j_call: TRBJ2-1; clone_size: many; cdr3_nt: TGTGCCAGCAGTAGGGAGGGGCCAACATCCTACAATGAGCAGTTCTTC; cdr3_aa: CASSREGPTSYNEQFF